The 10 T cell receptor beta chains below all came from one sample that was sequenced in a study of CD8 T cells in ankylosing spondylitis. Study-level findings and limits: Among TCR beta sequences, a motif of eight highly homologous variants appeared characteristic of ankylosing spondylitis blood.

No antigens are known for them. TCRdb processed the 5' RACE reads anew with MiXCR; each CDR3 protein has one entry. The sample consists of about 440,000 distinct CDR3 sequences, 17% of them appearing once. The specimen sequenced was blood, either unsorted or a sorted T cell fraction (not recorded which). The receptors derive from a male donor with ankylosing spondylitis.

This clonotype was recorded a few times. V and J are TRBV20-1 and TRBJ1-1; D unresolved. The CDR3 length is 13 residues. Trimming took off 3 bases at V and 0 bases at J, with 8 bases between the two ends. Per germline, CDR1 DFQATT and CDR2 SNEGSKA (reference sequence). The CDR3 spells CSASVGVNTEAFF. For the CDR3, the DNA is TGCAGTGCTAGCGTGGGAGTGAACACTGAAGCTTTCTTT.

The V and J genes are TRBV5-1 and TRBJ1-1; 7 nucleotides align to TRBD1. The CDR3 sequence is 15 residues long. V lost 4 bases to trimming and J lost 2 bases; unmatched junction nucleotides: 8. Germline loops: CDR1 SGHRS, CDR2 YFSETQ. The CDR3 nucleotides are TGCGCCAGCAGCCTAGCGACAGGGTATAACACTGAAGCTTTCTTT. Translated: CASSLATGYNTEAFF.

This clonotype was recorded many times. CDR3 sequence: CSVRPGQGGSYEQYF. The CDR3 region has the DNA TGCAGCGTTCGTCCGGGACAGGGAGGCTCCTACGAGCAGTACTTC. The chain uses TRBV29-1 and TRBJ2-7, with 9 bases fitting TRBD1. Germline CDR1 and CDR2: SQVTM and ANQGSEA. The CDR3 consists of 15 residues. V gave up 5 bases and J gave up 0 bases; unmatched junction bases: 8.

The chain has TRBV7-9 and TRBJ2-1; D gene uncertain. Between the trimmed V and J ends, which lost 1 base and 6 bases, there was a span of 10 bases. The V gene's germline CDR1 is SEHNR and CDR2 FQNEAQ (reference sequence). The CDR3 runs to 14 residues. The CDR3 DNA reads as TGTGCCAGCAGCTTAGGGTCCGGGCCCAATGAGCAGTTCTTC. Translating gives CASSLGSGPNEQFF.

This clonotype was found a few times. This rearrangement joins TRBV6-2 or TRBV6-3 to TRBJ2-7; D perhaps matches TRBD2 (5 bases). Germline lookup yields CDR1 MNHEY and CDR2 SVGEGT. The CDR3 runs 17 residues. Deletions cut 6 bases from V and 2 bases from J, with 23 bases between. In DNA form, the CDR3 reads TGTGCCAGCAGCCCCGTGAGGGATAATCTCAATACCTACGAGCAGTACTTC. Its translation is CASSPVRDNLNTYEQYF.

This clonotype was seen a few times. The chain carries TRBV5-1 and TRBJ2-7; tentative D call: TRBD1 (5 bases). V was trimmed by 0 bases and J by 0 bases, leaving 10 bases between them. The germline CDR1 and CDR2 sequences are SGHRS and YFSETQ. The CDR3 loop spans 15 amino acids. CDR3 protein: CASSLGQYLSYEQYF. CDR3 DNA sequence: TGCGCCAGCAGCTTGGGACAGTACCTCTCCTACGAGCAGTACTTC.

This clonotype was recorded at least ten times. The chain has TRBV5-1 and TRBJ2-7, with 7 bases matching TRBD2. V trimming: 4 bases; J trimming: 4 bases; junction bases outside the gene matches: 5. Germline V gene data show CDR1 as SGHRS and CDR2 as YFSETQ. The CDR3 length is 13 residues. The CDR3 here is CASSPGRQYEQYF. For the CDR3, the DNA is TGCGCCAGCAGCCCCGGGAGGCAATACGAGCAGTACTTC.

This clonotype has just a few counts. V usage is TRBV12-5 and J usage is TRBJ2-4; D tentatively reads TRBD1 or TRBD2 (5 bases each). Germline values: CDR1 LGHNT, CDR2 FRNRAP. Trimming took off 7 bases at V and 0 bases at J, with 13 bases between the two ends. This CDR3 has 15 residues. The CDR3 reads CASAQRGEAKNIQYF. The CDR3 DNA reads TGTGCTAGTGCCCAGAGAGGGGAAGCCAAAAACATTCAGTACTTC.

CDR3 bases: TGCGCCAGCAGCTGGGGGGCAGGGGACTCCTACGAGCAGTACTTC. Protein sequence: CASSWGAGDSYEQYF. V is TRBV5-1 and J is TRBJ2-7; D possibly uses TRBD1 or TRBD2 (6 bases each). The CDR3 is 15 amino acids. The germline V gene encodes CDR1 SGHRS and CDR2 YFSETQ. Trimming removed 3 bases at V and 0 bases at J, with 13 bases between.

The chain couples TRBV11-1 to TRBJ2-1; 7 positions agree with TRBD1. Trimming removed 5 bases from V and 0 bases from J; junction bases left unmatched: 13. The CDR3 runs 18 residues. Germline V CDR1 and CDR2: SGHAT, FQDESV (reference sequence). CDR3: CASSPGTDIYFSYNEQFF. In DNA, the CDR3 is TGTGCCAGCAGCCCGGGGACAGATATATATTTCTCCTACAATGAGCAGTTCTTC.